The 29 T cell receptor beta chains reported below all come from one sample, sequenced in a study of shared clonotypes between healthy human individuals. Some clones are missing from TCRdb's copy, which holds only in-frame ones; the method was immunoSEQ multiplex PCR. The data show about 2 million clones, roughly 94% seen once. Sample: naive CD4+ T cells sorted from blood. Subset here: CD45RA+ positively selected. These TCRs come from a man younger than 35 in good health.

The chain couples TRBV7-2 to TRBJ1-3; TRBD1 aligns across 8 bases. Germline CDR1 and CDR2: SGHTA and FQGNSA. With V trimmed by 2 bases and J by 4 bases, 4 bases remained unmatched. The CDR3 length is 15 residues. The CDR3: CASSLSTGEGNTIYF. CDR3 bases: TGTGCCAGCAGCTTATCGACAGGGGAAGGAAACACCATATATTTT.

This clone appeared once. Because it lacks the conserved phenylalanine or tryptophan at the end, this CDR3 is likely a read error. The V call is TRBV6-1, the J call TRBJ2-7, with D possibly matching TRBD1 (5 bases). Between the trimmed V and J ends, which lost 7 bases and 2 bases, there was a span of 9 bases. CDR1 MNHNS and CDR2 SASEGT come from the germline V gene. The CDR3 has 12 amino acids. DNA for the CDR3: TGTGCCAGCATTACGACAGCCTACGAGCAGTACTCC. This codes for CASITTAYEQYS.

The chain couples TRBV6-6 to TRBJ2-7; possible D gene TRBD1, 5 bases. The germline V and J ends were trimmed by 10 bases and 2 bases, with 15 bases remaining between them. Looked up from germline, CDR1 is MNHNY and CDR2 is SVGAGI (reference sequence). The CDR3 is 13 amino acids. The CDR3 is CATTLQGTYEQYF. The DNA of the CDR3 is TGTGCCACCACGCTGCAGGGTACCTACGAGCAGTACTTC.

This clone showed up just once. CDR3 bases: TGTGCCAGCAGCCCGGGACTAGCGGCCAGCTCCTACAATGAGCAGTTCTTC. The encoded protein is CASSPGLAASSYNEQFF. The chain employs TRBV14 and TRBJ2-1, with 11 bases aligning to TRBD2. CDR1 and CDR2 from the germline V gene are SGHDN and FVKESK. The CDR3 loop spans 17 amino acids. V trimming: 4 bases; J trimming: 0 bases; junction bases outside the gene matches: 5.

The chain has TRBV18 and TRBJ1-1; 11 bases align to TRBD1. The CDR3 is 15 residues long. Losses at the gene ends were 5 bases for V and 4 bases for J; bases not matched to a gene: 6. Looked up from germline, CDR1 is KGHSH and CDR2 is LQKENI. The CDR3 reads CASSSRTGGLTEAFF. CDR3 DNA: TGTGCCAGCTCAAGCCGGACAGGGGGCCTCACTGAAGCTTTCTTT.

V gene TRBV5-8 combines with J gene TRBJ1-1; 8 bases line up with TRBD1. The junction had 9 bases not matched to a gene; V was cut back by 4 bases and J by 4 bases. Germline V gene sequence: CDR1 SGHTS, CDR2 YDEGEE. The CDR3 runs to 15 residues. CDR3 loop: CASSTRQGSFTEAFF. CDR3 DNA: TGTGCCAGCAGCACGCGACAGGGGTCCTTCACTGAAGCTTTCTTT. The variable domain in full, completed from reference TRBV5-8 and TRBJ1-1, reads EAGVTQSPTHLIKTRGQQATLRCSPISGHTSVYWYQQALGLGLQFLLWYDEGEERNRGNFPPRFSGRQFPNYSSELNVNALELEDSALYLCASSTRQGSFTEAFFGQGTRLTVV.

The V gene is TRBV10-3, the J gene TRBJ2-7; 9 positions match TRBD2. The CDR3 contains 15 residues. V lost 2 bases, J lost 7 bases, and 9 bases stayed unmatched. The germline gives CDR1 ENHRY, CDR2 SYGVKD. The CDR3 sequence is CAISESGGRGEEQYF. CDR3 coding DNA: TGTGCCATCAGTGAGAGCGGGGGGCGAGGCGAAGAGCAGTACTTC.

This sequence joins TRBV14 and TRBJ1-1, with TRBD1 matching over 7 bases. V was clipped by 5 bases and J by 1 base; unmatched bases: 10. The CDR3 is 16 amino acids. Germline CDR1 SGHDN, CDR2 FVKESK. CDR3: CASSKGAFGRNTEAFF. DNA for the CDR3: TGTGCCAGCAGCAAGGGGGCGTTTGGCCGGAACACTGAAGCTTTCTTT.

This chain joins TRBV29-1 and TRBJ2-3; D perhaps matches TRBD2 (6 bases). The CDR3 contains 16 residues. Germline lookup yields CDR1 SQVTM and CDR2 ANQGSEA. The germline V and J ends were trimmed by 0 bases and 3 bases, with 16 bases remaining between them. The CDR3 loop reads CSVEDLGGTATDTQYF. CDR3 bases: TGCAGCGTTGAAGATCTCGGGGGAACTGCAACAGATACGCAGTATTTT.

The chain combines TRBV28 with TRBJ1-1; no definite D call. Germline V gene data show CDR1 as MDHEN and CDR2 as SYDVKM. The V end lost 6 bases, the J end lost 2 bases, and 13 bases lay between the germline ends. CDR3 length: 14 residues. The CDR3 DNA follows: TGTGCCAGCAGACCCACCTCCGTCAACACTGAAGCTTTCTTT. Protein: CASRPTSVNTEAFF.

The chain has TRBV11-2 and TRBJ1-2; 8 bases are shared with TRBD1. CDR3 size: 16 residues. J was trimmed by 4 bases and V by 5 bases; bases with no gene match: 12. Germline values: CDR1 SGHAT, CDR2 FQNNGV. Here the CDR3 DNA reads TGTGCCAGCAGCAGAGTCCAGGGGGCGAGGTCCTATGGCTACACCTTC. This encodes CASSRVQGARSYGYTF.

The rearrangement links TRBV4-3 to TRBJ2-7; D gene unclear. This CDR3 is 15 amino acids long. Germline values: CDR1 LGHNA, CDR2 YSLEER. V gave up 0 bases and J gave up 2 bases, with 11 bases separating them. CDR3 DNA: TGCGCCAGCAGCCAAGATTGGCTTCAAACCTACGAGCAGTACTTC. This encodes CASSQDWLQTYEQYF.

The chain couples TRBV27 to TRBJ2-1, with TRBD2 matching 10 bases. The CDR3 has 16 amino acids. Germline values: CDR1 MNHEY, CDR2 SMNVEV (reference sequence). The V and J ends lost 1 base and 5 bases, in that order; junction bases with no gene match: 5. Here the CDR3 reads CASSLLPGLANNEQFF. Here the CDR3 DNA reads TGTGCCAGCAGTTTATTACCGGGACTAGCGAACAATGAGCAGTTCTTC.

On this clone itself: Other DNA sequences in the sample encode the same CDR3. The J gene is TRBJ2-6, the V gene TRBV5-1, with D perhaps being TRBD1 or TRBD2 (5 bases each). V lost 4 bases, J lost 0 bases, and 11 bases lay in between. Germline CDR1 is SGHRS and CDR2 is YFSETQ. This CDR3 region has 16 residues. The CDR3 spells CASSPTGLSGANVLTF. The DNA for the CDR3 is TGCGCCAGCAGCCCAACAGGACTCTCTGGGGCCAACGTCCTGACTTTC.

V gene TRBV2 combines with J gene TRBJ2-5; D might be TRBD1 or TRBD2, each matching 5 bases. Germline V gene sequence: CDR1 SNHLY, CDR2 FYNNEI. V lost 1 base to trimming and J lost 4 bases, with 10 bases between them. This CDR3 has 14 residues. In DNA form, the CDR3 reads TGTGCCAGCAGTGAAGGAATTGGGGGAGAGACCCAGTACTTC. Residues: CASSEGIGGETQYF.

The chain uses TRBV5-1 and TRBJ1-4; no definite D call. This CDR3 contains 13 residues. The germline V gene has CDR1 SGHRS and CDR2 YFSETQ. The V end was cut by 4 bases, the J end by 8 bases, with 12 bases between. The CDR3 sequence is CASSAVPVEKLFF. The CDR3 DNA sequence: TGCGCCAGCAGCGCCGTGCCGGTCGAAAAACTGTTTTTT. Variable domain in full (rest from reference TRBV5-1 and TRBJ1-4): KAGVTQTPRYLIKTRGQQVTLSCSPISGHRSVSWYQQTPGQGLQFLFEYFSETQRNKGNFPGRFSGRQFSNSRSEMNVSTLELGDSALYLCASSAVPVEKLFFGSGTQLSVL.

The chain links TRBV9 to TRBJ2-2; D is possibly TRBD2 (7 bases). CDR3 length equals 15 residues. V was cut by 7 bases and J by 5 bases, with 18 bases left in between. CDR1 is SGDLS and CDR2 is YYNGEE in the germline V gene. The chain's CDR3 is CASSQGGAWTGELFF. The CDR3 DNA sequence: TGTGCCAGCTCACAGGGAGGGGCGTGGACCGGGGAGCTGTTTTTT.

This rearrangement joins TRBV4-1 to TRBJ2-7; no clear D. There are 15 residues in the CDR3. The germline V gene encodes CDR1 MGHRA and CDR2 YSYEKL. Trimming removed 0 bases at V and 1 base at J, with 10 bases between. Here the CDR3 reads CASSQDIGDSYEQYF. CDR3 in DNA: TGCGCCAGCAGCCAAGATATCGGAGATTCCTACGAGCAGTACTTC.

This clone was picked up one time. CDR3 protein: CASSEIRPAMTDTQYF. The CDR3 DNA reads TGTGCCAGCAGTGAAATCCGCCCGGCCATGACAGATACGCAGTATTTT. This chain links TRBV2 with TRBJ2-3, with D unresolved. The CDR3 sequence is 16 residues long. CDR1 and CDR2 from the germline V gene are SNHLY and FYNNEI. V lost 2 bases to trimming and J lost 3 bases, with 15 bases between them.

Comment on this clone: Different DNA sequences within this sample yield the same CDR3. V is TRBV11-3 and J is TRBJ2-3, with a possible D match to TRBD1 (5 bases). Germline CDR1 reads SGHNT; CDR2 reads YENEEA. V shed 5 bases and J shed 3 bases, with 6 bases lying between them. The CDR3 is made up of 12 amino acids. The CDR3 spells CASSQGTDTQYF. The CDR3 DNA reads as TGTGCCAGCAGCCAGGGTACAGATACGCAGTATTTT.

As regards this clone: The identical CDR3 is also encoded by other nucleotide sequences in the sample. The chain employs TRBV19 and TRBJ1-1; D not resolved. Germline CDR1 is LNHDA and CDR2 is SQIVND (reference sequence). Trimming shortened V by 3 bases and J by 0 bases, and 8 bases separated the two germline ends. There are 14 residues in the CDR3. CDR3 loop: CASSMTVMNTEAFF. In DNA, the CDR3 is TGTGCCAGTAGTATGACGGTTATGAACACTGAAGCTTTCTTT.

The table lists this clone with a count of one. The genes are TRBV13 and TRBJ2-5; 8 bases align to TRBD2. CDR3 size: 19 residues. CDR1 and CDR2 (germline): PRHDT, FYEKMQ (reference sequence). V shed 2 bases, J shed 5 bases, and the junction held 19 bases outside the gene matches. CDR3 nucleotide sequence: TGTGCCAGCAGCTTAACGGGACCCTTTGGGACTAGAGACCCTGAGACCCAGTACTTC. It yields the protein CASSLTGPFGTRDPETQYF.

Details on this clone: The sample contains more than one DNA sequence encoding this CDR3. The rearrangement joins TRBV6-1 to TRBJ2-5; D unclear. The germline V and J ends were trimmed by 4 bases and 3 bases, with 6 bases remaining between them. The CDR3 loop spans 12 amino acids. The germline CDR1 and CDR2 sequences are MNHNS and SASEGT. CDR3: CASSAQKETQYF. The CDR3 DNA is TGTGCCAGCAGTGCGCAAAAAGAGACCCAGTACTTC.

This chain uses TRBV4-3 with TRBJ2-6, with 10 bases lining up with TRBD2. This CDR3 comprises 18 residues. Germline V lookup: CDR1 LGHNA, CDR2 YSLEER. Unmatched junction bases numbered 6, after V lost 4 bases and J lost 0 bases. CDR3 bases: TGCGCCAGCAGCCTTCTACTAGCGGGGAGCTCTGGGGCCAACGTCCTGACTTTC. Its translation: CASSLLLAGSSGANVLTF.

This clone was observed a single time. V usage is TRBV7-9 and J usage is TRBJ2-7; D gene ambiguous. The CDR3 sequence is 14 residues long. The V and J ends lost 4 bases and 0 bases respectively, with 10 bases between them. Germline CDR1 SEHNR, CDR2 FQNEAQ (reference sequence). The CDR3 loop reads CASSSFRYSYEQYF. CDR3 DNA: TGTGCCAGCAGCTCCTTCCGGTACTCCTACGAGCAGTACTTC.

The chain recombines TRBV5-1 with TRBJ1-1, with 7 bases aligning to TRBD1. With V trimmed by 4 bases and J by 3 bases, 9 bases remained unmatched. The CDR3 has 15 residues. CDR1 and CDR2 (germline): SGHRS, YFSETQ. This chain's CDR3 is CASSVTGYADTEAFF. CDR3 in DNA: TGCGCCAGCAGCGTGACAGGGTATGCAGACACTGAAGCTTTCTTT.

This clone showed up just once. The chain combines TRBV27 with TRBJ2-7; 9 nucleotides align to TRBD2. J lost 4 bases, V lost 5 bases, and 9 bases had no gene match. The CDR3 extends over 15 amino acids. Per the germline V gene, CDR1 is MNHEY and CDR2 is SMNVEV (reference sequence). The DNA for the CDR3 is TGTGCCAGCAGTCCCTACCTAGCGGGGACTTACGAGCAGTACTTC. It is translated as CASSPYLAGTYEQYF.

Worth noting for this clone: This specimen includes other DNA sequences encoding the same CDR3. The chain joins TRBV28 to TRBJ1-5, with a tentative D call TRBD1 (5 bases). Trimming cost V 5 bases and J 6 bases, with 8 bases left between them. CDR1 and CDR2 from the germline V gene are MDHEN and SYDVKM. This CDR3 comprises 12 residues. The CDR3 loop reads CASSGGTQPQHF. The CDR3 nucleotides read TGTGCCAGCAGTGGAGGGACTCAGCCCCAGCATTTT.

As regards this clone: The sample has other DNA sequences that encode this CDR3 too. This chain connects TRBV6-5 to TRBJ2-1, with D unclear. Germline V CDR1 and CDR2: MNHEY, SVGAGI. The CDR3 totals 11 residues. V dropped 8 bases and J dropped 7 bases, with 9 bases sitting between them. The CDR3 DNA reads TGTGCCAGCGGGTCTATTAATGAGCAGTTCTTC. Its protein product is CASGSINEQFF.